The clone carrying this T cell receptor beta chain appeared a few times. Combining a sample-barcoded 5' primer with a J-beta primer mix, a second PCR ran for roughly 6 to 11 cycles. TCRdb reprocessed the 5' RACE reads via MiXCR and lists one record per CDR3 protein. The sample has 760,000 or so distinct CDR3 sequences; around a quarter are singletons. This CDR3 is built from 14 residues. V lost 0 bases, J lost 4 bases, and 1 base stayed unmatched. Germline CDR1 is MNHNS and CDR2 is SASEGT. The sample is drawn from a study of blood T cells in healthy people across ages. Another study also made use of these data, one on T cells of mothers and their children. That source notes: Related mother-child pairs showed slightly higher but non-significant overlap than unrelated pairs.

The clonotype was recovered from a boy aged 5-17 years in good health. Sequencing input: blood. V is TRBV6-1 and J is TRBJ2-3; 7 bases are a match to TRBD2. In nucleotides, the CDR3 is TGTGCCAGCAGTGAAGCTAGCGGGCCAGATACGCAGTATTTT. It translates to CASSEASGPDTQYF.